The clone carrying this T cell receptor beta chain appeared once. Its antigen is unidentified. The data originate from a study of T-cell reconstitution after alpha-beta-depleted transplantation in children. The study, taken as a whole, reports: T-cell numbers and diversity one year post-transplant derived largely from freshly generated T cells. Several hundred expanded graft clones reportedly were the source of alpha-beta T cells about two months after transplant.

TCRbeta library construction was performed incorporating unique molecular identifiers. MiXCR, applied by TCRdb to the PCR reads, yields one record per CDR3 protein. In the table there are tens of thousands of distinct CDR3 sequences, approximately 43% of which are singletons. The input for sequencing was PBMCs, mostly from graft donor cells, taken 360 days after TCRalphabeta/CD19-depleted stem cell transplant. The TCR was taken from a male patient under 18 who had a stem cell transplant for acute lymphoblastic leukemia, so the T cells may come from the graft donor.

The CDR3 reads CAIALGGNTGELFF. As DNA, the CDR3 is TGTGCCATCGCACTAGGGGGGAACACCGGGGAGCTGTTTTTT. The genes are TRBV10-3 and TRBJ2-2; tentative D call: TRBD1 (6 bases). V was trimmed by 8 bases and J by 1 base, leaving 11 bases between them. The length of the CDR3 is 14 residues. The germline V gene encodes CDR1 ENHRY and CDR2 SYGVKD.